This T cell receptor (beta chain) emerged from a study of blood T cells in healthy people across ages. Study-wide results and caveats: TCR beta diversity per million T cells fell roughly linearly with age. Nothing was known about donor CMV status, and this possibly confounded expanded clonotype changes.

PBMCs, at least 6 million per sample, were isolated. Through a sample-barcoded 5' primer and a J-beta primer mix, a second PCR was run for about 7 to 12 cycles. With 12 random nucleotides, a template-switch adaptor tagged each individual cDNA molecule. TCRdb itself ran the 5' RACE reads through MiXCR, one entry per CDR3 protein. The sample comprises some 700,000 distinct CDR3 sequences, 20% to 25% of which are singletons, and around a fifth rests with the top ten. About this clonotype itself: The target antigen is unknown.

The clonotype was recovered from a man aged 65 to 79 in good health. Input material: blood.

In nucleotides, the CDR3 is TGTGCCAGCAGTGAAGTGGGACAGGGCGATGGCTACACCTTC. This encodes CASSEVGQGDGYTF. The V call is TRBV6-1, the J call TRBJ1-2; TRBD1 aligns across 9 bases. Unmatched junction bases numbered 3, after V lost 1 base and J lost 6 bases. The CDR3 consists of 14 residues. Germline loops: CDR1 MNHNS, CDR2 SASEGT.